The 10 T cell receptor beta chains below come from one sample, sequenced in a study of T cell repertoires in cytomegalovirus infection. TCRdb reprocessed the reads via MiXCR and lists one record per CDR3 protein. The table has 110,000 or so distinct CDR3 sequences, 25% to 30% seen once. These receptors are not linked to any known antigen. This sample comprised CD8+ T cells from cultured PBMCs, obtained from culture after CMV antigen stimulation. Receptors originate from a human donor in good health (CMV status not recorded). Some clones in this sample may be carry-over from other donors' samples.

This clonotype was recorded a few times. The rearrangement links TRBV27 to TRBJ1-3; D may be TRBD1 (5 bases). The ends were cut back, 8 bases at V and 2 bases at J, with 16 bases in the middle. This CDR3 is 15 amino acids long. The germline CDR1 and CDR2 sequences are MNHEY and SMNVEV (reference sequence). The CDR3 loop reads CASSLGGNPGNTIYF. The CDR3 coding sequence is TGTGCCAGCTCCCTTGGGGGGAACCCTGGAAACACCATATATTTT.

The table lists this clonotype with many counts. The V gene is TRBV12-3 or TRBV12-4, the J gene TRBJ1-1; D unresolved. The CDR3 totals 13 residues. Trimming removed 7 bases at V and 4 bases at J, with 13 bases between. As DNA, the CDR3 is TGTGCCAGCACCTCGCTCCTCGGCACTGAAGCTTTCTTT. Amino acid sequence: CASTSLLGTEAFF.

This clonotype was observed many times. The chain carries TRBV7-2 and TRBJ1-1, with D perhaps TRBD1 (5 bases). Germline V gene data show CDR1 as SGHTA and CDR2 as FQGNSA. The CDR3 is 14 amino acids. Trimming left V 1 base short and J 4 bases short, with 10 bases between. The CDR3 bases are TGTGCCAGCAGCTTAGGGTGGGGGAGCACTGAAGCTTTCTTT. Amino acid sequence: CASSLGWGSTEAFF.

This clonotype was counted a few times. The V call is TRBV19, the J call TRBJ2-5; D might be TRBD1 or TRBD2, each matching 5 bases. The germline V and J ends were trimmed by 2 bases and 12 bases, with 16 bases remaining between them. The CDR3 contains 13 residues. Germline-derived CDR1 and CDR2 are LNHDA and SQIVND (reference sequence). The CDR3 reads CASSIWDDSPKYF. As DNA, the CDR3 is TGTGCCAGTAGTATATGGGACGACAGCCCGAAGTACTTC.

This clonotype was counted many times. As DNA, the CDR3 is TGTGCCAGCAGCTTAGAAGGACAGTCCTCCAATCAGCCCCAGCATTTT. Translation: CASSLEGQSSNQPQHF. The chain combines TRBV7-8 with TRBJ1-5; weak D call: TRBD1 (6 bases). This CDR3 has 16 residues. Deletions cut 1 base from V and 3 bases from J, with 13 bases between. Germline CDR1 reads SGHVS; CDR2 reads FQNEAQ.

The chain employs TRBV15 and TRBJ1-6; D not certain. V lost 1 base, J lost 8 bases, and 9 bases lay in between. CDR1 and CDR2 (germline): LNHNV, YYDKDF (reference sequence). The CDR3 sequence is 14 residues long. The DNA for the CDR3 is TGTGCCACCAGCAGAGTCACAGATTATTCACCCCTCCACTTT. Translation: CATSRVTDYSPLHF.

This clonotype was counted only a few times. The CDR3 reads CASSQALTGLSYNEQFF. The CDR3 nucleotides read TGCGCCAGCAGCCAAGCGCTGACGGGACTTTCCTACAATGAGCAGTTCTTC. This chain uses TRBV4-1 with TRBJ2-1; D is possibly TRBD2 (6 bases). Trimming cost V 1 base and J 1 base, with 14 bases left between them. The CDR3 covers 17 residues. Germline V gene data show CDR1 as MGHRA and CDR2 as YSYEKL.

This clonotype has just a few counts. A much larger clone is a single base away; this may be a read error. The chain is built from TRBV6-5 and TRBJ2-3; 10 positions match TRBD2. The CDR3 sequence is 15 residues long. The V and J ends lost 6 bases and 1 base, in that order; junction bases with no gene match: 4. The germline gives CDR1 MNHEY, CDR2 SVGAGI. The DNA for the CDR3 is TGTGCCAGCAGACACCTAGCGGGGGGCACAGATACGCAGTATTTT. It encodes CASRHLAGGTDTQYF.

This sequence joins TRBV12-3 or TRBV12-4 and TRBJ2-2, with D tentatively TRBD2 (6 bases). The V end lost 5 bases, the J end lost 5 bases, and 15 bases lay between the germline ends. The CDR3 loop spans 15 amino acids. In DNA, the CDR3 is TGTGCCAGCAGTCCCCTATGGGGAGGTACCGGGGAGCTGTTTTTT. It translates to CASSPLWGGTGELFF.

A few counts support this clonotype. The chain combines TRBV12-3 or TRBV12-4 with TRBJ2-1, with D possibly being TRBD2 (7 bases). The CDR3 is made up of 15 amino acids. Trimming took 3 bases from V and 8 from J, leaving 17 bases between them. The CDR3 reads CASSLGASGGDEQFF. DNA for the CDR3: TGTGCCAGCAGTTTGGGGGCCTCGGGAGGCGATGAGCAGTTCTTC.